The present entry profiles one T cell receptor (beta chain) with its context. CDR3 length equals 16 residues. V lost 3 bases, J lost 8 bases, and 13 bases stayed unmatched. CDR1 and CDR2 (germline): SGHVS, FQNEAQ. The data belong to a study of T cells in tumors after PD-1 blockade. Clones were read by immunoSEQ multiplex PCR, and TCRdb kept only the in-frame ones, dropping some. Among roughly 12,000 clones listed, roughly 60% were seen once. This sequence was found in a human donor with cutaneous squamous cell carcinoma. Sequencing used tumor tissue, obtained before anti-PD-1 treatment. The genes are TRBV7-8 and TRBJ2-1; 7 bases map to TRBD1. The CDR3 region is CASSLDEGATKYEQFF. DNA for the CDR3: TGTGCCAGCAGCTTGGACGAGGGGGCGACTAAGTATGAGCAGTTCTTC.